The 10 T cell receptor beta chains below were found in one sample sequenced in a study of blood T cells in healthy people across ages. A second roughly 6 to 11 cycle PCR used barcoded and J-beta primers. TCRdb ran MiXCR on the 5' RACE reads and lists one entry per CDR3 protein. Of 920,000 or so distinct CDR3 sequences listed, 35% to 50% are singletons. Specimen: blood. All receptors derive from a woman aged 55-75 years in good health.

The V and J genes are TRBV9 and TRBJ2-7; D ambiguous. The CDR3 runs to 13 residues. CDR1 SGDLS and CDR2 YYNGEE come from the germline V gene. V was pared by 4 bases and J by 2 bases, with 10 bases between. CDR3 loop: CASSTRDAYEQYF. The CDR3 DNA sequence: TGTGCCAGCAGCACCCGAGATGCCTACGAGCAGTACTTC.

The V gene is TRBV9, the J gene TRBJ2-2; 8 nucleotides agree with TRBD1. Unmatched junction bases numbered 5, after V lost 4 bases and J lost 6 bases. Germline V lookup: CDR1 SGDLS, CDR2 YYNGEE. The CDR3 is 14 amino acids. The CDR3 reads CASSLRTGPGELFF. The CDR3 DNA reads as TGTGCCAGCAGCCTCCGGACAGGGCCCGGGGAGCTGTTTTTT.

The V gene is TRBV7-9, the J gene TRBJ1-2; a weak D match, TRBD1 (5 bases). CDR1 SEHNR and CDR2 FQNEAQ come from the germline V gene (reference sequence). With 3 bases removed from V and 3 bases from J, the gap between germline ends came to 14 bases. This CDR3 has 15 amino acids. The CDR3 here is CASSFDLRGDYGYTF. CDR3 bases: TGTGCCAGCAGCTTTGACTTGCGGGGGGACTATGGCTACACCTTC.

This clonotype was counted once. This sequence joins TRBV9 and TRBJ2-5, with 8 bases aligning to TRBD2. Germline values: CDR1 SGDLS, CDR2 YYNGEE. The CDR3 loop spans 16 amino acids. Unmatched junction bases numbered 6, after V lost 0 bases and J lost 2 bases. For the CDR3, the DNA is TGTGCCAGCAGCGTAGCATTAGCGGGGCCTCAAGAGACCCAGTACTTC. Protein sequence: CASSVALAGPQETQYF.

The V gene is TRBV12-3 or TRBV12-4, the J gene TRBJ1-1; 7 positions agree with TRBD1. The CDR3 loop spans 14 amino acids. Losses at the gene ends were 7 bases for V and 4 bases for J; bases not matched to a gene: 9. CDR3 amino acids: CASTLRGRGTEAFF. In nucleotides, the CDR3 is TGTGCCAGCACCCTGAGGGGGCGAGGCACTGAAGCTTTCTTT.

CDR3 nucleotide sequence: TGCGCCAGCAGCTCGGCGACTAGCAAATCCACAGATACGCAGTATTTT. Translation gives CASSSATSKSTDTQYF. This rearrangement joins TRBV5-1 to TRBJ2-3, with 7 bases matching TRBD2. V was pared by 3 bases and J by 2 bases, with 9 bases of the junction left unmatched. CDR3 size: 16 residues. The germline gives CDR1 SGHRS, CDR2 YFSETQ.

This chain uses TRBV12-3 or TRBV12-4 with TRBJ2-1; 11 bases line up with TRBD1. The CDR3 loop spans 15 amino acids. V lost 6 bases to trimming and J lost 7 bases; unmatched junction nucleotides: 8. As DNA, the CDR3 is TGTGCCAGCAGACCAGGGACAGGGGGGGGGAATGAGCAGTTCTTC. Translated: CASRPGTGGGNEQFF.

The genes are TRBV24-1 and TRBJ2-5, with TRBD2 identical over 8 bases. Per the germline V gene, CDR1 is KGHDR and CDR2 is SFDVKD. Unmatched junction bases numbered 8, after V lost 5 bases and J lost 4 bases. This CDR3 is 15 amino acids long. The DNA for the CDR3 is TGTGCCACCAGTGGAATGGGGGCGGGAGGAGAGACCCAGTACTTC. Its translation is CATSGMGAGGETQYF.

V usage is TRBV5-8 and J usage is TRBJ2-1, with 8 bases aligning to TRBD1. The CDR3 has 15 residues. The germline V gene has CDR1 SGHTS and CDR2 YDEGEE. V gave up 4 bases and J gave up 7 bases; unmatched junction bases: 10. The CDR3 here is CASSKGQVGVNEQFF. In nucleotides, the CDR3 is TGTGCCAGCAGCAAGGGACAGGTAGGGGTGAATGAGCAGTTCTTC. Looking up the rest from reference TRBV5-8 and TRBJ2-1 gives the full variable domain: EAGVTQSPTHLIKTRGQQATLRCSPISGHTSVYWYQQALGLGLQFLLWYDEGEERNRGNFPPRFSGRQFPNYSSELNVNALELEDSALYLCASSKGQVGVNEQFFGPGTRLTVL.

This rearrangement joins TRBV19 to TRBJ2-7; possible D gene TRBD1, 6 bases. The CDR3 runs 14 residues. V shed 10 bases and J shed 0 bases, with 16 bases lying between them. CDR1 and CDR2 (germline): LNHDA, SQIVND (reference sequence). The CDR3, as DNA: TGTGCCACCAAAAAACAGGGTCCCTCCTACGAGCAGTACTTC. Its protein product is CATKKQGPSYEQYF.